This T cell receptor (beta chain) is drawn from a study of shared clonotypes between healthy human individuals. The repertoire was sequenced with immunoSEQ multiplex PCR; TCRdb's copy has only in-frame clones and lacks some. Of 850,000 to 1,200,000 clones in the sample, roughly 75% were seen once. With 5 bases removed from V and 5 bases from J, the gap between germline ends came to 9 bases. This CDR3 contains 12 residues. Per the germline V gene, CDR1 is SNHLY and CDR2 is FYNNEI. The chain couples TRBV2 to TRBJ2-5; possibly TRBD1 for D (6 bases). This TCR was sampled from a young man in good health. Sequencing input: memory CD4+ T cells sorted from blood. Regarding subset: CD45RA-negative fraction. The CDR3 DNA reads TGTGCCAGCAGTACAAGGGGGGAGACCCAGTACTTC. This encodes CASSTRGETQYF.